Presented here are 27 T cell receptor beta chains from one specimen sequenced in a study of cytomegalovirus exposure and HLA in healthy donors. PCR employed 60 Vbeta and 13 Jbeta primers. Method: immunoSEQ multiplex PCR; TCRdb's copy keeps in-frame clones and lacks some. The sample lists about 180,000 clones; approximately 80% were seen once. Sequencing used PBMCs. The source is a girl between 5 and 17 years old in good health and CMV-seropositive.

This clone showed up just once. One junction end disagrees with the germline gene, perhaps due to a read error. Here the CDR3 DNA reads TGTGCCAGCAGCGGGTGGACTAGCGGGAGGGACAATGAGCGGTTCTTC. It codes for CASSGWTSGRDNERFF. The chain has TRBV5-6 and TRBJ2-1, with 15 bases aligning to TRBD2. This CDR3 region has 16 residues. Germline lookup yields CDR1 SGHDT and CDR2 YYEEEE.

This rearrangement joins TRBV7-9 to TRBJ2-3; D may be TRBD1 (6 bases). CDR3 size: 13 residues. Germline loops: CDR1 SEHNR, CDR2 FQNEAQ (reference sequence). V shed 5 bases and J shed 6 bases, with 12 bases lying between them. CDR3 bases: TGTGCCAGCAGCCCGACAGGTGCGGATACGCAGTATTTT. Translated: CASSPTGADTQYF.

This chain connects TRBV7-9 to TRBJ1-1; D not certain. The germline V gene encodes CDR1 SEHNR and CDR2 FQNEAQ (reference sequence). The CDR3 runs 14 residues. V shed 0 bases and J shed 4 bases, with 9 bases lying between them. CDR3 loop: CASSLAPQVTEAFF. The CDR3 bases are TGTGCCAGCAGCTTAGCGCCTCAGGTCACTGAAGCTTTCTTT.

This chain joins TRBV19 and TRBJ2-2; D not resolved. Germline CDR1 reads LNHDA; CDR2 reads SQIVND (reference sequence). The CDR3 consists of 12 residues. Trimming shortened V by 11 bases and J by 4 bases, and 11 bases separated the two germline ends. The CDR3, as DNA: TGTGCCGTTCACAGTCCCACCGGGGAGCTGTTTTTT. This translates into CAVHSPTGELFF.

The chain joins TRBV6-5 to TRBJ2-7, with 10 bases fitting TRBD1. This CDR3 is 15 amino acids long. Germline V gene sequence: CDR1 MNHEY, CDR2 SVGAGI. V dropped 0 bases and J dropped 2; count of bases not matched to a gene: 1. CDR3 bases: TGTGCCAGCAGTTACTCGGGACAGGGGACCTACGAGCAGTACTTC. It is translated as CASSYSGQGTYEQYF.

This clone came up a few times. The chain carries TRBV27 and TRBJ2-4; D possibly corresponds to TRBD1 (5 bases). V was shortened by 3 bases and J by 8 bases, with 11 bases between the two germline ends. Germline V gene sequence: CDR1 MNHEY, CDR2 SMNVEV (reference sequence). The CDR3 is 13 amino acids. The CDR3 DNA reads as TGTGCCAGCAGTTTCGGTAGGGGCGACATTCAGTACTTC. Encoded protein: CASSFGRGDIQYF.

This clone was counted only a few times. The chain is built from TRBV10-2 and TRBJ1-5; D unresolved. CDR3 length: 14 amino acids. With 4 bases removed from V and 2 bases from J, the gap between germline ends came to 9 bases. Germline V CDR1 and CDR2: WSHSY, SAAADI. The CDR3 loop reads CASSVYPGNQPQHF. CDR3 bases: TGCGCCAGCAGTGTGTATCCAGGCAATCAGCCCCAGCATTTT.

This clone has more than one count but fewer than ten. V usage is TRBV7-7 and J usage is TRBJ1-5; unclear D gene. CDR1 and CDR2 (germline): SSHAT, FNYEAQ (reference sequence). V was shortened by 4 bases and J by 3 bases, with 25 bases between the two germline ends. This CDR3 has 19 residues. CDR3 sequence (DNA): TGTGCCAGCAGCTCCCCCTCAACTAGACGGATCAACATCAATCAGCCCCAGCATTTT. Its protein is CASSSPSTRRININQPQHF.

This clone was seen only once. V is TRBV6-1 and J is TRBJ2-7, with no clear D. With 2 bases removed from V and 1 base from J, the gap between germline ends came to 9 bases. Germline assignment: CDR1 MNHNS and CDR2 SASEGT. The CDR3 runs to 14 residues. The CDR3 is CASSERVSSYEQYF. As DNA, the CDR3 is TGTGCCAGCAGTGAACGGGTTTCTTCCTACGAGCAGTACTTC.

The chain has TRBV4-1 and TRBJ2-3, with 8 bases aligning to TRBD1. With V trimmed by 0 bases and J by 2 bases, 16 bases remained unmatched. The CDR3 totals 20 residues. The germline V gene encodes CDR1 MGHRA and CDR2 YSYEKL. The CDR3 DNA sequence: TGCGCCAGCAGCCAAGATGGGAACAGGGGGTACTCCGCTTCCACAGATACGCAGTATTTT. Its protein product is CASSQDGNRGYSASTDTQYF.

The J gene is TRBJ2-2, the V gene TRBV10-2; unclear D gene. V lost 10 bases to trimming and J lost 1 base, with 16 bases between them. Germline loops: CDR1 WSHSY, CDR2 SAAADI. The CDR3 runs 15 residues. Here the CDR3 DNA reads TGCGCCATCTCAGATCGCTCCAAGAACACCGGGGAGCTGTTTTTT. Translation gives CAISDRSKNTGELFF.

This chain uses TRBV5-6 with TRBJ2-7; 10 nucleotides agree with TRBD2. This CDR3 comprises 17 residues. V was pared by 1 base and J by 4 bases, with 11 bases of the junction left unmatched. Per germline, CDR1 SGHDT and CDR2 YYEEEE. The CDR3 protein is CASSLLGLAWIPYEQYF. The CDR3 DNA reads as TGTGCCAGCAGCTTGTTGGGACTAGCGTGGATTCCGTACGAGCAGTACTTC.

The rearrangement uses TRBV5-1 and TRBJ2-3, with 7 bases lining up with TRBD2. Germline V gene sequence: CDR1 SGHRS, CDR2 YFSETQ. This CDR3 region has 17 residues. V was pared by 4 bases and J by 3 bases, with 14 bases of the junction left unmatched. CDR3 loop: CASSPLSAGVGTDTQYF. In DNA, the CDR3 is TGCGCCAGCAGCCCCCTATCTGCGGGAGTAGGGACAGATACGCAGTATTTT.

The chain uses TRBV29-1 and TRBJ1-1; the D is unclear. There are 15 residues in the CDR3. Trimming took 3 bases from V and 1 from J, leaving 15 bases between them. Germline CDR1 is SQVTM and CDR2 is ANQGSEA. CDR3 amino acids: CSVEVAALGNTEAFF. The CDR3 DNA reads as TGCAGCGTTGAGGTGGCGGCTTTAGGGAACACTGAAGCTTTCTTT.

V is TRBV7-2 and J is TRBJ2-5; 7 bases agree with TRBD2. Trimming took 1 base from V and 4 from J; bases not matched to a gene: 9. Per the germline V gene, CDR1 is SGHTA and CDR2 is FQGNSA. The length of the CDR3 is 16 residues. The CDR3 coding sequence is TGTGCCAGCAGCTTAGTTTCCAGCGGGATCCGAGAGACCCAGTACTTC. It yields the protein CASSLVSSGIRETQYF.

The chain joins TRBV4-2 to TRBJ1-2; TRBD1 matches at 7 bases. The CDR3 has 15 residues. From germline, CDR1 is LGHNA and CDR2 YNFKEQ. V gave up 4 bases and J gave up 2 bases; unmatched junction bases: 7. CDR3 amino acids: CASSPRDSKNYGYTF. The CDR3 DNA sequence: TGTGCCAGCAGCCCCCGGGACAGCAAGAACTATGGCTACACCTTC.

The chain carries TRBV29-1 and TRBJ1-1; D uncertain. CDR1 is SQVTM and CDR2 is ANQGSEA in the germline V gene. The CDR3 is 12 residues long. The V end was cut by 6 bases, the J end by 6 bases, with 14 bases between. CDR3 nucleotide sequence: TGCAGCGTCGCACGAGGAAATCCTGAAGCTTTCTTT. This translates into CSVARGNPEAFF.

The genes are TRBV6-5 and TRBJ2-4, with 7 bases identical to TRBD1. Trimming at V came to 6 bases and at J to 1 base, leaving 6 bases not matched to a gene. Looked up from germline, CDR1 is MNHEY and CDR2 is SVGAGI. This CDR3 contains 15 residues. The CDR3 nucleotides read TGTGCCAGCAGATCGGCCAGGGGGGCCAAAAACATTCAGTACTTC. Encoded protein: CASRSARGAKNIQYF.

The V call is TRBV19, the J call TRBJ2-7; no firm D call. V was shortened by 0 bases and J by 1 base, with 19 bases between the two germline ends. From germline, CDR1 is LNHDA and CDR2 SQIVND (reference sequence). The CDR3 loop spans 18 amino acids. CDR3 region: CASSIDGVIGAPSYEQYF. DNA of the CDR3: TGTGCCAGTAGTATAGATGGAGTTATCGGAGCCCCATCCTACGAGCAGTACTTC.

This rearrangement joins TRBV6-5 to TRBJ1-1; D is uncertain. Trimming pared 5 bases from V and 1 base from J, leaving 11 bases between. The CDR3 runs 14 residues. The germline CDR1 and CDR2 sequences are MNHEY and SVGAGI. Written as DNA, the CDR3 is TGTGCCAGCAGTCCCTGGACTCAGAACACTGAAGCTTTCTTT. Its translation is CASSPWTQNTEAFF.

J is TRBJ2-7 and V is TRBV9; D gene unclear. The CDR3 runs 13 residues. CDR1 SGDLS and CDR2 YYNGEE come from the germline V gene. Trimming stripped 0 bases from V and 3 bases from J, with 7 bases between. The CDR3 is CASSVDGLYEQYF. The CDR3 DNA sequence: TGTGCCAGCAGCGTAGATGGGCTCTACGAGCAGTACTTC.

V gene TRBV6-1 combines with J gene TRBJ2-1; TRBD2 agrees at 8 bases. V was pared by 4 bases and J by 1 base, with 6 bases of the junction left unmatched. Germline V gene lookup returns CDR1 MNHNS and CDR2 SASEGT. CDR3 size: 16 residues. CDR3 DNA sequence: TGTGCCAGCAGTGGTTGGGTAGCGGGATCCTACAATGAGCAGTTCTTC. It specifies CASSGWVAGSYNEQFF.

The V gene is TRBV5-1, the J gene TRBJ2-5, with TRBD2 identical over 11 bases. The length of the CDR3 is 15 residues. J lost 2 bases, V lost 5 bases, and 5 bases had no gene match. Looked up from germline, CDR1 is SGHRS and CDR2 is YFSETQ. Written as DNA, the CDR3 is TGCGCCAGCAGGAGACTAGCGGGGATACAAGAGACCCAGTACTTC. It translates to CASRRLAGIQETQYF.

The chain combines TRBV27 with TRBJ2-3; no definite D call. Germline V CDR1 and CDR2: MNHEY, SMNVEV (reference sequence). The CDR3 consists of 14 residues. Trimming cost V 7 bases and J 2 bases, with 13 bases left between them. In DNA, the CDR3 is TGTGCCAGCACCTCAGTGATGTTCACAGATACGCAGTATTTT. This sequence encodes CASTSVMFTDTQYF.

This chain connects TRBV7-2 to TRBJ2-3; no definite D call. CDR1 is SGHTA and CDR2 is FQGNSA in the germline V gene. The CDR3 is made up of 12 amino acids. V was clipped by 3 bases and J by 3 bases, with 4 bases between them. The CDR3 DNA sequence: TGTGCCAGCAGCTTGTATACAGATACGCAGTATTTT. Translation gives CASSLYTDTQYF.

This clone was recorded a few times. V is TRBV19 and J is TRBJ2-6, with D perhaps matching TRBD2 (6 bases). The germline V and J ends were trimmed by 7 bases and 3 bases, with 10 bases remaining between them. Germline CDR1 is LNHDA and CDR2 is SQIVND (reference sequence). This CDR3 contains 14 residues. The CDR3: CASMGTFGANVLTF. The CDR3 DNA reads TGTGCCAGTATGGGGACTTTTGGGGCCAACGTCCTGACTTTC.

The chain combines TRBV7-9 with TRBJ2-1, with 10 bases lining up with TRBD2. Per the germline V gene, CDR1 is SEHNR and CDR2 is FQNEAQ (reference sequence). V lost 5 bases, J lost 2 bases, and 6 bases stayed unmatched. The CDR3 has 16 residues. The CDR3 loop is CASSRELAGTYNEQFF. The CDR3 nucleotides are TGTGCCAGCAGCCGAGAACTAGCGGGAACCTACAATGAGCAGTTCTTC. Variable domain in full (rest from reference TRBV7-9 and TRBJ2-1): DTGVSQNPRHKITKRGQNVTFRCDPISEHNRLYWYRQTLGQGPEFLTYFQNEAQLEKSRLLSDRFSAERPKGSFSTLEIQRTEQGDSAMYLCASSRELAGTYNEQFFGPGTRLTVL.